These 21 T cell receptor beta chains came from one sample sequenced in a study of read filtering for tumor transcriptome and immune sequencing. This library used 300 to 500 ng RNA and molecular barcoded adaptors spanning alpha/delta and beta/gamma chains. MiXCR was run by TCRdb on the reads, yielding one entry per CDR3 protein. This sample carries under 30,000 distinct CDR3 sequences, around a fifth of them seen once, and the ten largest clones take 40% to 55%. Sequenced input: a population of CD138-negative cells sorted from bone marrow. These receptors all stem from a donor at least 40 years old with multiple myeloma.

Comment on this clonotype: This sequence may be a read error, since a much larger clone differs from it by one base. The gene calls are TRBV29-1 and TRBJ2-5, with D possibly being TRBD2 (7 bases). Per the germline V gene, CDR1 is SQVTM and CDR2 is ANQGSEA. The CDR3 extends over 14 amino acids. The CDR3 here is CSIGGAGRQETQYF. The CDR3 DNA is TGCAGCATTGGGGGGGCAGGGAGGCAAGAGACCCAGTACTTT.

A remark on this clonotype: With a much larger clone just one base away, this may be a read error. Here the CDR3 DNA reads TGTGCCACTGTCGGGGCTGGGGCCAGCGTCCTGACTTTC. Translation gives CATVGAGASVLTF. This sequence joins TRBV28 and TRBJ2-6; D is perhaps TRBD1 or TRBD2 (5 bases each). This CDR3 contains 13 residues. In germline, CDR1 is MDHEN, CDR2 SYDVKM.

This clonotype was seen ten or more times. V and J are TRBV27 and TRBJ1-1; the match to TRBD1 covers 8 bases. The CDR3 totals 12 residues. Trimming took 5 bases from V and 7 from J; bases not matched to a gene: 3. Germline-derived CDR1 and CDR2 are MNHEY and SMNVEV (reference sequence). Here the CDR3 reads CASSGGTGEAFF. The CDR3 coding sequence is TGTGCCAGCAGTGGAGGGACAGGTGAAGCTTTCTTT.

Ten or more counts support this clonotype. This chain links TRBV5-1 with TRBJ2-1; possible D gene TRBD2, 6 bases. This CDR3 is built from 15 residues. V lost 0 bases, J lost 4 bases, and 11 bases lay in between. CDR1 and CDR2 from the germline V gene are SGHRS and YFSETQ. In nucleotides, the CDR3 is TGCGCCAGCAGCTTGGAAGGGGCGGGGTACAATGAGCAGTTCTTC. It yields the protein CASSLEGAGYNEQFF.

Only a few counts were recorded for this clonotype. The rearrangement uses TRBV7-8 and TRBJ1-5, with TRBD1 matching 7 bases. This CDR3 contains 14 residues. Unmatched junction bases numbered 6, after V lost 5 bases and J lost 5 bases. The germline V gene encodes CDR1 SGHVS and CDR2 FQNEAQ. The CDR3 DNA reads as TGTGCCAGCAGCACTCGGGACAGCCATCAGCCCCAGCATTTT. This encodes CASSTRDSHQPQHF.

A few counts support this clonotype. The genes are TRBV2 and TRBJ2-5, with D tentatively TRBD2 (6 bases). CDR3 length equals 12 residues. V was shortened by 10 bases and J by 4 bases, with 13 bases between the two germline ends. The germline CDR1 and CDR2 sequences are SNHLY and FYNNEI. The CDR3 region is CAIYTRGETQYF. In DNA, the CDR3 is TGTGCCATCTACACGCGGGGAGAGACCCAGTACTTC.

In this sample, this clonotype turned up many times. This rearrangement joins TRBV5-1 to TRBJ2-3; TRBD1 aligns across 7 bases. V lost 7 bases to trimming and J lost 2 bases; unmatched junction nucleotides: 10. Germline V gives CDR1 SGHRS, CDR2 YFSETQ. CDR3 length: 15 residues. The CDR3 is CASGQGQLNTDTQYF. The CDR3, as DNA: TGCGCCAGCGGCCAGGGACAGCTAAACACAGATACGCAGTATTTT.

This clonotype was counted many times. The chain carries TRBV12-3 or TRBV12-4 and TRBJ1-1; the D is unclear. Between the trimmed V and J ends, which lost 4 bases and 4 bases, there was a span of 10 bases. The CDR3 loop spans 13 amino acids. CDR3 amino acids: CASSSRLATEAFF. In DNA, the CDR3 is TGTGCCAGCAGTTCCCGGTTGGCCACTGAAGCTTTCTTT.

CDR3 in amino acids: CASSLRWGSGETQYF. CDR3 sequence (DNA): TGTGCCAGCAGTTTAAGATGGGGGAGTGGAGAGACCCAGTACTTC. The rearrangement joins TRBV27 to TRBJ2-5; D possibly uses TRBD1 or TRBD2 (5 bases each). From germline, CDR1 is MNHEY and CDR2 SMNVEV (reference sequence). CDR3 length: 15 amino acids. V was shortened by 2 bases and J by 4 bases, with 14 bases between the two germline ends.

This clonotype was detected ten times or more. One junction end does not reproduce the germline sequence, and a read error may be involved. The chain uses TRBV20-1 and TRBJ2-1; possible D gene TRBD2, 5 bases. Germline V gene sequence: CDR1 DFQATT, CDR2 SNEGSKA (reference sequence). CDR3 length equals 13 residues. The DNA of the CDR3 is TGCAGTGCTAGAGATCGCGGGCGAAATGAGCAGCTCTTC. It specifies CSARDRGRNEQLF.

This clonotype was picked up many times. The chain uses TRBV6-4 and TRBJ2-1; D call uncertain. Germline CDR1 is MRHNA and CDR2 is SNTAGT. The CDR3 sequence is 14 residues long. Trimming stripped 4 bases from V and 5 bases from J, with 12 bases between. CDR3 nucleotide sequence: TGTGCCAGCAGTGGGAGTTGGACCGACAATGAGCAGTTCTTC. It translates to CASSGSWTDNEQFF.

This clonotype was observed at least ten times. The rearrangement joins TRBV28 to TRBJ2-7, with D unclear. Trimming took off 8 bases at V and 0 bases at J, with 17 bases between the two ends. Germline loops: CDR1 MDHEN, CDR2 SYDVKM. This CDR3 is 15 amino acids long. The CDR3 region is CASSQRRLSSYEQYF. In nucleotides, the CDR3 is TGTGCCAGCTCTCAAAGACGTCTTAGCTCCTACGAGCAGTACTTC.

This chain uses TRBV5-1 with TRBJ2-5; weak D call: TRBD1 (6 bases). In germline, CDR1 is SGHRS, CDR2 YFSETQ. Trimming took off 4 bases at V and 5 bases at J, with 15 bases between the two ends. CDR3 length equals 14 residues. The CDR3: CASSTNREHETQYF. The CDR3, as DNA: TGCGCCAGCAGCACCAACAGGGAGCATGAGACCCAGTACTTC.

This sequence joins TRBV4-2 and TRBJ2-3; D may correspond to TRBD1 or TRBD2 (5 bases each). CDR3 length equals 16 residues. The germline V gene has CDR1 LGHNA and CDR2 YNFKEQ. Trimming removed 0 bases at V and 3 bases at J, with 13 bases between. CDR3 sequence reads: CASSQDQWGTTDTQYF. The CDR3 DNA reads as TGTGCCAGCAGCCAAGATCAATGGGGGACGACAGATACGCAGTATTTT.

This clonotype was seen ten or more times. This chain uses TRBV4-1 with TRBJ2-3; no reliable D call. The CDR3 covers 16 residues. Germline loops: CDR1 MGHRA, CDR2 YSYEKL. V lost 1 base to trimming and J lost 4 bases, with 15 bases between them. The CDR3 spells CASSQVDLGFPDTQYF. CDR3 sequence (DNA): TGCGCCAGCAGCCAAGTTGACTTAGGTTTCCCAGATACGCAGTATTTT.

This clonotype was seen many times. This CDR3 reads CAISESGGANTEAFF. In nucleotides, the CDR3 is TGTGCCATCAGTGAGTCTGGAGGAGCTAACACTGAAGCTTTCTTT. The chain combines TRBV10-3 with TRBJ1-1; D unresolved. Trimming took off 0 bases at V and 2 bases at J, with 10 bases between the two ends. Germline values: CDR1 ENHRY, CDR2 SYGVKD. The CDR3 has 15 amino acids.

This sequence joins TRBV5-1 and TRBJ2-1; 7 bases are shared with TRBD1. From germline, CDR1 is SGHRS and CDR2 YFSETQ. The CDR3 length is 14 residues. V dropped 4 bases and J dropped 13; count of bases not matched to a gene: 14. The CDR3 DNA reads as TGCGCCAGCAGCGGCGGACAGGTTAAAATCGGTCAGTTCTTC. It codes for CASSGGQVKIGQFF.

This clonotype appeared many times. J is TRBJ2-1 and V is TRBV20-1, with TRBD1 matching 7 bases. The V gene end was trimmed by 3 bases and the J gene end by 4 bases; junction bases not matched to a gene: 3. The CDR3 runs 13 residues. Per the germline V gene, CDR1 is DFQATT and CDR2 is SNEGSKA (reference sequence). The CDR3 protein is CSARTGMYNEQFF. Here the CDR3 DNA reads TGCAGTGCTAGGACAGGGATGTACAATGAGCAGTTCTTC.

In this sample, this clonotype is medium-sized. This sequence joins TRBV7-9 and TRBJ2-7; D possibly corresponds to TRBD1 (6 bases). Germline V lookup: CDR1 SEHNR, CDR2 FQNEAQ (reference sequence). The V end was cut by 3 bases, the J end by 7 bases, with 10 bases between. The length of the CDR3 is 12 residues. As DNA, the CDR3 is TGTGCCAGCAGCTTCCCCAGGGGTGAGCAGTACTTC. Translating it yields CASSFPRGEQYF.

This clonotype was seen at least ten times. This sequence joins TRBV20-1 and TRBJ1-1; D perhaps matches TRBD1 (6 bases). The V end lost 6 bases, the J end lost 3 bases, and 11 bases lay between the germline ends. Germline CDR1 and CDR2: DFQATT and SNEGSKA (reference sequence). There are 12 residues in the CDR3. CDR3 DNA sequence: TGCAGTGCCCCCCGACAGGACACTGAAGCTTTCTTT. This sequence encodes CSAPRQDTEAFF.

In this sample, this clonotype turned up many times. This chain links TRBV12-3 or TRBV12-4 with TRBJ1-1; D gene uncertain. Trimming left V 6 bases short and J 1 base short, with 12 bases between. The CDR3 loop spans 14 amino acids. The CDR3 region is CASRPDVENTEAFF. DNA for the CDR3: TGTGCCAGCAGACCGGACGTTGAGAACACTGAAGCTTTCTTT.